This TCR beta chain was sequenced during a study of chemoradiotherapy in HPV16-positive cancers. Per the germline V gene, CDR1 is SQVTM and CDR2 is ANQGSEA. V was cut by 5 bases and J by 8 bases, with 9 bases left in between. The CDR3 runs to 10 residues. Here immunoSEQ multiplex PCR was the method, and the copy in TCRdb shows in-frame clones only, minus some. This sample has thousands of clones, with 60% to 85% found just once. Sequencing was performed on tumor tissue, taken from a patient who underwent chemoradiotherapy. The sequence came from a human donor with HPV-associated anogenital cancer. The chain joins TRBV29-1 to TRBJ1-2; D uncertain. CDR3 loop: CSVWLGGYTF. The CDR3 DNA reads TGCAGCGTTTGGTTGGGAGGCTACACCTTC.